This T cell receptor (beta chain) is drawn from a study of OX40 agonist ivuxolimab in advanced cancers. As for this clone: Its antigen is unknown.

Study-level points and caveats: Relative to CD4+ cells, CD8+ T cells on average had more expanded clones. Clonal expansion was seen in CD4+ and CD8+ blood T cells by week 6 at 0.1 to 3.0 mg/kg.

The repertoire was sequenced with immunoSEQ multiplex PCR; TCRdb's copy has only in-frame clones and lacks some. The sample has about 81,000 clones; more than 75% are singletons. Germline V CDR1 and CDR2: MNHEY, SMNVEV (reference sequence). The CDR3 covers 15 residues. The germline V and J ends were trimmed by 0 bases and 10 bases, with 16 bases remaining between them. The TCR sequence derives from an adult with an advanced solid tumor such as melanoma, head and neck, liver or kidney cancer. The specimen was CD4+ or CD8+ T cells sorted from blood, collected in a trial of the OX40 agonist ivuxolimab. The chain carries TRBV27 and TRBJ1-5; D gene uncertain. The CDR3 reads CASSLSEAATGPQHF. The CDR3 DNA sequence: TGTGCCAGCAGTTTATCCGAGGCTGCCACGGGACCCCAGCATTTT.